The text below deals with one TCR beta chain. Antigen: not known. The sample belongs to a study of cytomegalovirus exposure and HLA in healthy donors. CDR3 length: 15 residues. V trimming: 6 bases; J trimming: 8 bases; junction bases outside the gene matches: 9. Germline assignment: CDR1 MNHNS and CDR2 SASEGT. The PCR made use of 60 Vbeta and 13 Jbeta primers. The data were produced by immunoSEQ multiplex PCR, yet TCRdb's version contains in-frame clones alone and is incomplete. The profile shows about 140,000 clones, around 80% of them singletons. Findings and limits, study-wide: Some V segments (TRBV6-2 and TRBV6-3 among them) were excluded as indistinguishable. Overall, around 150 TCR beta chains were annotated as cytomegalovirus-associated. Sequencing likely caused a cluster of highly shared sequence variants.

V is TRBV6-1 and J is TRBJ1-6; 8 bases map to TRBD1. The sequence came from a man aged 25-45 years in good health and CMV-seropositive. Input material: PBMCs. The CDR3 here is CASSPRTGLDSPLHF. CDR3 nucleotides: TGTGCCAGCAGCCCCAGGACAGGGCTGGATTCACCCCTCCACTTT.